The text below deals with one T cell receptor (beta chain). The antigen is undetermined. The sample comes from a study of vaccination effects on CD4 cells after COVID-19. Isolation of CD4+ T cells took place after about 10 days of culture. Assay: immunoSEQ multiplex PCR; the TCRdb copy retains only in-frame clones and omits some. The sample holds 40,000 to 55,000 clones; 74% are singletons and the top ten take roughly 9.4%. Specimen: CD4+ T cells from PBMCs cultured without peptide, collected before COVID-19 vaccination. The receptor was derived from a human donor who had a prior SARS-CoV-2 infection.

CDR3 coding DNA: TGTGCCAGCAGGTCCGGGTGGGGAAGAGGAGATACGCAGTATTTT. It specifies CASRSGWGRGDTQYF. V and J are TRBV7-2 and TRBJ2-3; no clear D gene. The CDR3 consists of 15 residues. The ends were cut back, 6 bases at V and 5 bases at J, with 18 bases in the middle. In germline, CDR1 is SGHTA, CDR2 FQGNSA.